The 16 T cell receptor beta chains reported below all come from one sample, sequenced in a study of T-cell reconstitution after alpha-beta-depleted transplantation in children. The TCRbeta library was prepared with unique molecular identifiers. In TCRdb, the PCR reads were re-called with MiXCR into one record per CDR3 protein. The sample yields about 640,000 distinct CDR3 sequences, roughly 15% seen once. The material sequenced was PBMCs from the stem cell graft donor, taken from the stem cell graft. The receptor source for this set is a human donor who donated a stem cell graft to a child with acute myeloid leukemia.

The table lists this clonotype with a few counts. CDR3 bases: TGCGCCAGCAGCTCCAACACAGGTTACGGCTATGGCTACACCTTC. Its protein product is CASSSNTGYGYGYTF. V and J are TRBV5-1 and TRBJ1-2; possibly TRBD1 for D (5 bases). Germline V gene data show CDR1 as SGHRS and CDR2 as YFSETQ. Deletions cut 3 bases from V and 4 bases from J, with 16 bases between. The CDR3 length is 15 residues.

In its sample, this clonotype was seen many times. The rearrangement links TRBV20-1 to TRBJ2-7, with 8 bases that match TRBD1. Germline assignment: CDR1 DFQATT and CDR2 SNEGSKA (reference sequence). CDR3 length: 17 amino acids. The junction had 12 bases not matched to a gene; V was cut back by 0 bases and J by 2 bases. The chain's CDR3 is CSARDGVGDRNPYEQYF. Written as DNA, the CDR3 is TGCAGTGCTAGAGATGGGGTAGGGGACAGGAACCCCTACGAGCAGTACTTC.

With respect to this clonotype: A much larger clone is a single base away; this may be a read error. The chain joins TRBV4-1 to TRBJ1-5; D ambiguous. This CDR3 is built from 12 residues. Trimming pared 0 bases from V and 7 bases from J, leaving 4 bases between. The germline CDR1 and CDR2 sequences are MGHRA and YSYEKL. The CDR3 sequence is CASSQEWQPQHF. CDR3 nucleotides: TGCGCCAGCAGCCAAGAATGGCAGCCCCAGCATTTT.

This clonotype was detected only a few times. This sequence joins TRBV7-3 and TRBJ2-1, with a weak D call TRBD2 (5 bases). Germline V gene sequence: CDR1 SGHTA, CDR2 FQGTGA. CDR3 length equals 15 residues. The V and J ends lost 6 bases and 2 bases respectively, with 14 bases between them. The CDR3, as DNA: TGTGCCAGCAGTCCCTGGCTAGCACCCTACAATGAGCAGTTCTTC. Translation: CASSPWLAPYNEQFF.

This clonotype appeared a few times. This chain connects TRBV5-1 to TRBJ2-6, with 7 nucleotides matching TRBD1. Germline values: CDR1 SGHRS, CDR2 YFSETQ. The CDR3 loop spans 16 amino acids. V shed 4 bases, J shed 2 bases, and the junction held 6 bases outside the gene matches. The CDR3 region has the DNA TGCGCCAGCAGCCTGACAGGGACGCCTGGGGCCAACGTCCTGACTTTC. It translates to CASSLTGTPGANVLTF.

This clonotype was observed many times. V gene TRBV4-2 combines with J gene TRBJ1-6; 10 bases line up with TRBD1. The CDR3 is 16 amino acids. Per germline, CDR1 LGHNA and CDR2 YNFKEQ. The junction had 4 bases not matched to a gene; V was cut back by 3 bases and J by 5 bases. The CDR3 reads CASSQYGTGDNSPLHF. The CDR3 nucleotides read TGTGCCAGCAGCCAGTACGGGACAGGGGATAATTCACCCCTCCACTTT.

The CDR3 DNA reads TGTGCCAGCAGTTTAAGGGGGCGGGAAGGCACAGATACGCAGTATTTT. Its protein product is CASSLRGREGTDTQYF. The chain employs TRBV27 and TRBJ2-3; a possible D gene is TRBD1 (7 bases). The CDR3 is 16 amino acids. V was trimmed by 2 bases and J by 1 base, leaving 13 bases between them. The germline V gene encodes CDR1 MNHEY and CDR2 SMNVEV (reference sequence).

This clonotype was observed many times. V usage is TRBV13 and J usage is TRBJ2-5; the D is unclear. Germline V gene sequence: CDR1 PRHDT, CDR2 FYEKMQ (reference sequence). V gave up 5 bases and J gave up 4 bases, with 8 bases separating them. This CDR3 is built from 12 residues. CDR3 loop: CASSRGRETQYF. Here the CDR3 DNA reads TGTGCCAGCAGCAGAGGCCGAGAGACCCAGTACTTC.

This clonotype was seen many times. For the CDR3, the DNA is TGTGCCAGCAGCCAATACACAGATACGCAGTATTTT. Translated, it gives CASSQYTDTQYF. V and J are TRBV7-2 and TRBJ2-3; unclear D gene. Trimming cost V 5 bases and J 2 bases, with 5 bases left between them. This CDR3 has 12 amino acids. Germline CDR1 reads SGHTA; CDR2 reads FQGNSA.

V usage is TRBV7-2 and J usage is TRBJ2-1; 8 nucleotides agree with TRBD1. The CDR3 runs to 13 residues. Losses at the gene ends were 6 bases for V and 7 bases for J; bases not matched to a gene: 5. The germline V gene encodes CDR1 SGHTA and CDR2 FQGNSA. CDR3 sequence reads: CASRDRAGNEQFF. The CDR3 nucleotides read TGTGCCAGCAGGGACAGGGCAGGGAATGAGCAGTTCTTC.

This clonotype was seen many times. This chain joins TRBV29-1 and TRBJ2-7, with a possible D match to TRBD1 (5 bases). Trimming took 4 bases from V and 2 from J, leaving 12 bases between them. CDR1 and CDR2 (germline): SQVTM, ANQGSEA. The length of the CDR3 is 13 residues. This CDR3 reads CSVGGGETYEQYF. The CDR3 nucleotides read TGCAGCGTTGGGGGCGGAGAGACCTACGAGCAGTACTTC.

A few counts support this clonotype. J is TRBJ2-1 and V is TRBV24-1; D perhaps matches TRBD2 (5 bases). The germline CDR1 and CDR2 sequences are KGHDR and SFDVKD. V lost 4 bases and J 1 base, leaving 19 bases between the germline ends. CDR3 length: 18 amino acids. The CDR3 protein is CATSDLPVGGESYNEQFF. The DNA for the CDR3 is TGTGCCACCAGTGACCTGCCCGTAGGAGGCGAGTCCTACAATGAGCAGTTCTTC.

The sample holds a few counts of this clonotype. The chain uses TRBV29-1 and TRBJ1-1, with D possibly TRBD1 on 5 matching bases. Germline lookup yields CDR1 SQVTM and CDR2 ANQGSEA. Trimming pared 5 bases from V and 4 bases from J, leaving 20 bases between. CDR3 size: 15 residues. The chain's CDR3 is CSVRGGAVVSTEAFF. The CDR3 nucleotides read TGCAGCGTTCGTGGCGGGGCAGTCGTTTCCACTGAAGCTTTCTTT.

The CDR3 DNA reads as TGCGCCAGCAGTGAGTCGCCAGGGGACACTGAAGCTTTCTTT. It translates to CASSESPGDTEAFF. The chain couples TRBV10-2 to TRBJ1-1; perhaps TRBD1 as D (6 bases). Trimming pared 0 bases from V and 3 bases from J, leaving 8 bases between. The germline CDR1 and CDR2 sequences are WSHSY and SAAADI. This CDR3 has 14 amino acids.

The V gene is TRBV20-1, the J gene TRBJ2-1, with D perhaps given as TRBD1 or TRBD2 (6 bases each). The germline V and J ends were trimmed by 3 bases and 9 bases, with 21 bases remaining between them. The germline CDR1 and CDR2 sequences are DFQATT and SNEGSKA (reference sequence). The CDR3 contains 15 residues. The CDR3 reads CSASSGARTTPEQFF. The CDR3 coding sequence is TGCAGTGCTAGCTCGGGGGCCCGGACTACTCCTGAGCAGTTCTTC.

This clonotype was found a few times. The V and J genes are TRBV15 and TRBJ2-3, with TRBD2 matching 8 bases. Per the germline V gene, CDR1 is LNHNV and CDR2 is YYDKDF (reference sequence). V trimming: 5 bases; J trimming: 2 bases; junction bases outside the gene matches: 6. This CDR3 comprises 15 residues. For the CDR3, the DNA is TGTGCCACCAGCCTACTAGCGGTGCCCACAGATACGCAGTATTTT. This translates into CATSLLAVPTDTQYF. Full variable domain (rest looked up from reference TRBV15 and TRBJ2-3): DAMVIQNPRYQVTQFGKPVTLSCSQTLNHNVMYWYQQKSSQAPKLLFHYYDKDFNNEADTPDNFQSRRPNTSFCFLDIRSPGLGDTAMYLCATSLLAVPTDTQYFGPGTRLTVL.